The clone carrying this T cell receptor beta chain was seen only a few times. The antigen is not known. Two oligonucleotides, mixed equimolar, formed the beta constant-region primer covering TRBC1 and TRBC2. The ligated cDNA underwent four PCR rounds using SP2 and nested alpha and beta constant-region primers. TCRdb reprocessed the UMI-ligation and nested PCR reads with MiXCR, giving one entry per CDR3 protein. Among about 160,000 distinct CDR3 sequences listed, 22% were seen once. The record originates from a study of naive and memory T cell subsets. The CDR3 contains 13 residues. Losses at the gene ends were 6 bases for V and 2 bases for J; bases not matched to a gene: 6. Germline CDR1 reads DFQATT; CDR2 reads SNEGSKA (reference sequence). Broader study findings: A few larger clonotypes appeared in naive repertoires, especially CD8, possibly memory cells re-expressing CD45RA. Clonotypes are single alpha or beta chains, not paired receptors.

This clonotype was obtained from a human donor in good health. The V and J genes are TRBV20-1 and TRBJ2-7, with 8 bases fitting TRBD2. The material sequenced was naive CD4+ T cells from blood. This chain's CDR3 is CSARLARAYEQYF. For the CDR3, the DNA is TGCAGTGCGAGACTAGCGAGGGCCTACGAGCAGTACTTC.